The 22 T cell receptor beta chains below all came from one sample that was sequenced in a study of blood T cell repertoires in COVID-19. TCRdb's copy holds only in-frame clones and misses some; the assay was immunoSEQ multiplex PCR. The table lists under 150,000 clones, around nine tenths of them singletons, with roughly 4% in the top ten. Sequences were obtained from peripheral blood. The receptors derive from a woman between 40 and 50 years old with acute or convalescent COVID-19.

This chain uses TRBV19 with TRBJ2-5; 12 nucleotides match TRBD1. The junction had 8 bases not matched to a gene; V was cut back by 8 bases and J by 4 bases. Germline loops: CDR1 LNHDA, CDR2 SQIVND (reference sequence). The CDR3 totals 15 residues. The CDR3 sequence is CASSAGTGGGETQYF. As DNA, the CDR3 is TGTGCCAGTTCCGCCGGGACAGGGGGCGGAGAGACCCAGTACTTC.

The J gene is TRBJ1-1, the V gene TRBV4-3; the D gene is possibly TRBD1 (5 bases). In germline, CDR1 is LGHNA, CDR2 YSLEER. Trimming removed 0 bases at V and 2 bases at J, with 19 bases between. The CDR3 totals 18 residues. CDR3 sequence: CASSQEWGRSRSNTEAFF. In nucleotides, the CDR3 is TGCGCCAGCAGCCAAGAATGGGGGAGGTCCCGCTCAAACACTGAAGCTTTCTTT.

CDR3 nucleotides: TGTGCCATCAGTGACCTAAAGACTAACACTGAAGCTTTCTTT. The encoded protein is CAISDLKTNTEAFF. The chain combines TRBV10-3 with TRBJ1-1; D not certain. From germline, CDR1 is ENHRY and CDR2 SYGVKD. This CDR3 comprises 14 residues. V dropped 3 bases and J dropped 2 bases, with 10 bases sitting between them.

The chain is built from TRBV3-1 (or the pseudogene TRBV3-2) and TRBJ1-2; D gene unclear. The ends were cut back, 0 bases at V and 4 bases at J, with 9 bases in the middle. The length of the CDR3 is 14 residues. Germline-derived CDR1 and CDR2 are LGHDT and YNNKEL (reference sequence). CDR3 region: CASSQDQEVYGYTF. The CDR3 DNA follows: TGTGCCAGCAGCCAAGATCAGGAAGTCTATGGCTACACCTTC.

The chain links TRBV4-1 to TRBJ2-1; maybe TRBD2 (6 bases). With 4 bases removed from V and 9 bases from J, the gap between germline ends came to 19 bases. CDR1 and CDR2 (germline): MGHRA, YSYEKL. The CDR3 is made up of 15 amino acids. The CDR3 spells CASSPQAGPNLEQFF. CDR3 coding DNA: TGCGCCAGCAGCCCCCAGGCGGGACCGAACCTTGAGCAGTTCTTC.

This clone showed up just once. This chain joins TRBV6-5 and TRBJ1-1; 8 bases agree with TRBD1. Per the germline V gene, CDR1 is MNHEY and CDR2 is SVGAGI. The CDR3 has 14 residues. Trimming took 7 bases from V and 5 from J; bases not matched to a gene: 9. The CDR3 sequence: CASTRQGSGTEAFF. Written as DNA, the CDR3 is TGTGCCAGCACCCGACAGGGGAGCGGAACTGAAGCTTTCTTT.

J is TRBJ2-3 and V is TRBV5-6; no definite D call. Germline-derived CDR1 and CDR2 are SGHDT and YYEEEE. The CDR3 totals 16 residues. Trimming removed 4 bases from V and 2 bases from J, with 17 bases in between. CDR3 protein: CASSLVGSPPTDTQYF. CDR3 sequence (DNA): TGTGCCAGCAGCCTCGTCGGTAGCCCTCCCACAGATACGCAGTATTTT.

The chain's CDR3 is CASSWTGWNTEAFF. The CDR3 DNA follows: TGTGCCAGTTCCTGGACAGGTTGGAACACTGAAGCTTTCTTT. The genes are TRBV19 and TRBJ1-1, with 7 bases fitting TRBD1. From germline, CDR1 is LNHDA and CDR2 SQIVND (reference sequence). The CDR3 totals 14 residues. Germline trimming cut 8 bases from V and 1 base from J; bases unmatched to any gene: 7.

The chain carries TRBV28 and TRBJ2-5, with D tentatively TRBD1 (6 bases). Trimming took 6 bases from V and 2 from J, leaving 16 bases between them. CDR3 length: 15 amino acids. CDR1 MDHEN and CDR2 SYDVKM come from the germline V gene. CDR3 protein: CASRGLGQTQETQYF. The DNA for the CDR3 is TGTGCCAGCAGGGGTCTAGGACAGACTCAAGAGACCCAGTACTTC.

The chain employs TRBV28 and TRBJ1-5; 7 bases are a match to TRBD1. The CDR3 length is 15 residues. Losses at the gene ends were 5 bases for V and 4 bases for J; bases not matched to a gene: 8. Germline V gives CDR1 MDHEN, CDR2 SYDVKM. CDR3 DNA sequence: TGTGCCAGCAGTCCAGACAGGGTCGGGAATCAGCCCCAGCATTTT. Translated, it gives CASSPDRVGNQPQHF. Using reference TRBV28 and TRBJ1-5 for the parts outside the CDR3, the full variable domain is DVKVTQSSRYLVKRTGEKVFLECVQDMDHENMFWYRQDPGLGLRLIYFSYDVKMKEKGDIPEGYSVSREKKERFSLILESASTNQTSMYLCASSPDRVGNQPQHFGDGTRLSIL.

The chain carries TRBV27 and TRBJ1-2; tentatively, D is TRBD1 (6 bases). The CDR3 loop spans 13 amino acids. Germline assignment: CDR1 MNHEY and CDR2 SMNVEV (reference sequence). Trimming left V 7 bases short and J 6 bases short, with 15 bases between. The CDR3 DNA reads as TGTGCCAGCATGAGGACACAGGGTCATGGCTACACCTTC. Translating it yields CASMRTQGHGYTF.

The chain joins TRBV15 to TRBJ1-5; 7 bases agree with TRBD1. V lost 3 bases, J lost 3 bases, and 5 bases stayed unmatched. The CDR3 spans 15 residues. Germline assignment: CDR1 LNHNV and CDR2 YYDKDF (reference sequence). CDR3 nucleotides: TGTGCCACCAGCAGGGAGACAGGGAACAATCAGCCCCAGCATTTT. It codes for CATSRETGNNQPQHF.

The V call is TRBV6-2 or TRBV6-3, the J call TRBJ2-7; the D gene is possibly TRBD2 (5 bases). Per germline, CDR1 MNHEY and CDR2 SVGEGT. The V end was cut by 0 bases, the J end by 7 bases, with 13 bases between. The CDR3 is 14 residues long. The CDR3 nucleotides read TGTGCCAGCAGTTACTCGATGGCGAGCGGTGAGCAGTACTTC. This translates into CASSYSMASGEQYF.

This sequence joins TRBV28 and TRBJ1-1; 7 bases map to TRBD1. CDR3 length: 13 amino acids. The V gene's germline CDR1 is MDHEN and CDR2 SYDVKM. Trimming cost V 8 bases and J 4 bases; bases outside gene matches: 7. CDR3 region: CASEEGASTEAFF. The CDR3 DNA reads TGTGCCAGCGAGGAGGGGGCGTCCACTGAAGCTTTCTTT.

The chain uses TRBV5-1 and TRBJ2-1; 9 nucleotides line up with TRBD1. This CDR3 spans 16 amino acids. J was trimmed by 2 bases and V by 2 bases; bases with no gene match: 5. CDR1 is SGHRS, CDR2 YFSETQ, per germline. CDR3 bases: TGCGCCAGCAGCTTTGGGACAGGGCAACCCTACAATGAGCAGTTCTTC. It is translated as CASSFGTGQPYNEQFF.

The rearrangement joins TRBV7-2 to TRBJ1-2; 7 bases are a match to TRBD1. This CDR3 comprises 16 residues. With V trimmed by 6 bases and J by 2 bases, 12 bases remained unmatched. CDR1 is SGHTA and CDR2 is FQGNSA in the germline V gene. The CDR3 DNA reads TGTGCCAGCAGTTCGCGACAGGGAAGAGGGAACTATGGCTACACCTTC. Its protein is CASSSRQGRGNYGYTF.

The CDR3 bases are TGTGCCAGCCGGATAGGGGAGGGCCTTTACGAGCAGTACTTC. This codes for CASRIGEGLYEQYF. V usage is TRBV2 and J usage is TRBJ2-7; TRBD2 matches at 7 bases. There are 14 residues in the CDR3. Trimming at V came to 8 bases and at J to 4 bases, leaving 11 bases not matched to a gene. Germline V CDR1 and CDR2: SNHLY, FYNNEI.

The chain couples TRBV30 to TRBJ2-3; no reliable D call. V was cut by 2 bases and J by 0 bases, with 6 bases left in between. Per germline, CDR1 GTSNPN and CDR2 SVGIG (reference sequence). The CDR3 contains 13 residues. The CDR3 DNA sequence: TGTGCCTGGAGTCTCACTAGCACAGATACGCAGTATTTT. Translating gives CAWSLTSTDTQYF.

This clone was detected only once. V is TRBV9 and J is TRBJ1-1; no clear D. Trimming removed 5 bases at V and 0 bases at J, with 14 bases between. Germline-derived CDR1 and CDR2 are SGDLS and YYNGEE. CDR3 size: 15 residues. In DNA form, the CDR3 reads TGTGCCAGCAGACGGGGTTCCGCCTTGAACACTGAAGCTTTCTTT. It yields the protein CASRRGSALNTEAFF.

The chain employs TRBV7-2 and TRBJ2-5; perhaps TRBD2 as D (7 bases). Germline CDR1 SGHTA, CDR2 FQGNSA. V was cut by 5 bases and J by 1 base, with 14 bases left in between. CDR3 size: 15 residues. The CDR3 DNA is TGTGCCAGCAGCCCTAAGGGGGGGGCCCAAGAGACCCAGTACTTC. It is translated as CASSPKGGAQETQYF.

The rearrangement links TRBV6-1 to TRBJ1-2; no clear D. CDR1 and CDR2 (germline): MNHNS, SASEGT. The CDR3 is made up of 16 amino acids. Trimming cost V 1 base and J 7 bases, with 19 bases left between them. CDR3 in amino acids: CASSEVGWEGGGGYTF. In DNA form, the CDR3 reads TGTGCCAGCAGTGAAGTAGGGTGGGAGGGAGGAGGTGGCTACACCTTC.

This sequence joins TRBV30 and TRBJ1-3, with a tentative D call TRBD1 (5 bases). Deletions cut 5 bases from V and 0 bases from J, with 11 bases between. This CDR3 is built from 14 residues. Germline CDR1 and CDR2: GTSNPN and SVGIG (reference sequence). The CDR3 spells CAWDSMSSGNTIYF. The CDR3 nucleotides are TGTGCCTGGGACAGCATGAGCTCTGGAAACACCATATATTTT.